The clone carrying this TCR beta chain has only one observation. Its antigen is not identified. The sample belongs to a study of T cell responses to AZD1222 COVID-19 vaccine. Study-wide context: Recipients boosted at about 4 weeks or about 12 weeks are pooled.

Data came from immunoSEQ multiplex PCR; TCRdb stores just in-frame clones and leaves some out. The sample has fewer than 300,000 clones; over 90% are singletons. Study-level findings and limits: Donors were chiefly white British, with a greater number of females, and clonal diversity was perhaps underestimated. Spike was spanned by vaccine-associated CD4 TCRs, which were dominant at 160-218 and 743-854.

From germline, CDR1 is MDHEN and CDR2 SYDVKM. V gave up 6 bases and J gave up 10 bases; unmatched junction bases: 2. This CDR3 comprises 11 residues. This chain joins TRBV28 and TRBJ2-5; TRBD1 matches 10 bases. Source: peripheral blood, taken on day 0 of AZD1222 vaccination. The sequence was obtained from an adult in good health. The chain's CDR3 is CASSRTGGQYF. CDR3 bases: TGTGCCAGCAGCCGGACAGGGGGCCAGTACTTC.